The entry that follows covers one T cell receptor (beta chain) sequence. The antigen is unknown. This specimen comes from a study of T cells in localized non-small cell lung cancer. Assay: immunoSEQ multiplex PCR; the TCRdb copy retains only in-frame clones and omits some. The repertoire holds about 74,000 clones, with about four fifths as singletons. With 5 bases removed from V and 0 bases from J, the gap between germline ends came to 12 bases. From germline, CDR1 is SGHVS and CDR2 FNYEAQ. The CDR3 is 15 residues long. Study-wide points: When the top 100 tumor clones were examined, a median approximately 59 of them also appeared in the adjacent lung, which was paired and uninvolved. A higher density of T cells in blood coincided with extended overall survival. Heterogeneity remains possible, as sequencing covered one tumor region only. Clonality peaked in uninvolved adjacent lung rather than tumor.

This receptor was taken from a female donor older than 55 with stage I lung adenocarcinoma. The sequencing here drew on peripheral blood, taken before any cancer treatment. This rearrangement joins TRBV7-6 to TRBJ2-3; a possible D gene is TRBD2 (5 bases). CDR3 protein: CASSRRARSTDTQYF. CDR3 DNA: TGTGCCAGCAGCCGGCGGGCACGCAGCACAGATACGCAGTATTTT.